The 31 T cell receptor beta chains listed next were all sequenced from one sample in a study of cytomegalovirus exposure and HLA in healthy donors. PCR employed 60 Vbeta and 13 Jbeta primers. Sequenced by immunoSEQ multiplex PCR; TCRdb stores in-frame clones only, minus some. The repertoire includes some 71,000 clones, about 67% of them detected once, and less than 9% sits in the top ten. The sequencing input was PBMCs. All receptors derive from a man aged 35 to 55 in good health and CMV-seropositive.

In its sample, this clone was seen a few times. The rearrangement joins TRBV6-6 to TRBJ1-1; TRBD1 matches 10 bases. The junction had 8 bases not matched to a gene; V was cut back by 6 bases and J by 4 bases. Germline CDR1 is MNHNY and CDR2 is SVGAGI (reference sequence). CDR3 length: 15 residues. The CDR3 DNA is TGTGCCAGCAGCCCCCGGGACAGGGGCGGCACTGAAGCTTTCTTT. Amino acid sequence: CASSPRDRGGTEAFF.

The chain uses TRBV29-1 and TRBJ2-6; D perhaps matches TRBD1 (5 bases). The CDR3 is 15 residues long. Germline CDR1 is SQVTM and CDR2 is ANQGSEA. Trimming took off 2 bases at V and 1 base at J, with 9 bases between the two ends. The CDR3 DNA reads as TGCAGCGTTGAAAGGGGCGAATCTGGGGCCAACGTCCTGACTTTC. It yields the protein CSVERGESGANVLTF.

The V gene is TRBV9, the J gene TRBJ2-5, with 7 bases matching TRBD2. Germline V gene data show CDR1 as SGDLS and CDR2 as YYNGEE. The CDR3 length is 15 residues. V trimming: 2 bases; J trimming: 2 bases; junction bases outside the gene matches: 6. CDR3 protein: CASSVWGGKQETQYF. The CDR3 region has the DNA TGTGCCAGCAGCGTCTGGGGGGGGAAACAAGAGACCCAGTACTTC.

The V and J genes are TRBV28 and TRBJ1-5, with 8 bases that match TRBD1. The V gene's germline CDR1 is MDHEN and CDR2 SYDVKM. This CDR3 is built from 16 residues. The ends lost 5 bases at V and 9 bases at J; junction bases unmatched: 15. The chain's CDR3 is CASSTGQGTVVWPQHF. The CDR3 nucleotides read TGTGCCAGCAGTACCGGACAGGGAACCGTGGTATGGCCCCAGCATTTT.

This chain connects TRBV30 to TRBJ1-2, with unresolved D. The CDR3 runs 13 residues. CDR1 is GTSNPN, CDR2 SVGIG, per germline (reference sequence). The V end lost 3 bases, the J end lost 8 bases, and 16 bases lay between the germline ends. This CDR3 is CAWRTTSDLGYTF. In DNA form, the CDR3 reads TGTGCCTGGAGGACGACATCCGACCTAGGCTACACCTTC. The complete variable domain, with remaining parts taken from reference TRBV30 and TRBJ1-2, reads SQTIHQWPATLVQPVGSPLSLECTVEGTSNPNLYWYRQAAGRGLQLLFYSVGIGQISSEVPQNLSASRPQDRQFILSSKKLLLSDSGFYLCAWRTTSDLGYTFGSGTRLTVV.

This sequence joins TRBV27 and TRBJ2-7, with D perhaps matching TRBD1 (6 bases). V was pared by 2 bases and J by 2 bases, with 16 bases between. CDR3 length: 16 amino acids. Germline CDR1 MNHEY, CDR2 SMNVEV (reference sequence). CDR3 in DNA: TGTGCCAGCAGTTTACGGCGGACAGAGAGGACCTACGAGCAGTACTTC. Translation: CASSLRRTERTYEQYF.

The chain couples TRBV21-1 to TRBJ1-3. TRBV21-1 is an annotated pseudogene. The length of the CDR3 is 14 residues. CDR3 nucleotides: TGTGCCAGCAGCACCCGGGGAGCTGGAAACACCATATATTTT. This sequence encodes CASSTRGAGNTIYF.

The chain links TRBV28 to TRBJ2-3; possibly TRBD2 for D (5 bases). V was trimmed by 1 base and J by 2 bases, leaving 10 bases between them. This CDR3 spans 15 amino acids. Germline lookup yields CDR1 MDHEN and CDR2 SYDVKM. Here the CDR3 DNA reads TGTGCCAGCAGTTTATCCGGACTGGTCACAGATACGCAGTATTTT. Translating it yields CASSLSGLVTDTQYF. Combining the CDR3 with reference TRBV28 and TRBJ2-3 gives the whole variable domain DVKVTQSSRYLVKRTGEKVFLECVQDMDHENMFWYRQDPGLGLRLIYFSYDVKMKEKGDIPEGYSVSREKKERFSLILESASTNQTSMYLCASSLSGLVTDTQYFGPGTRLTVL.

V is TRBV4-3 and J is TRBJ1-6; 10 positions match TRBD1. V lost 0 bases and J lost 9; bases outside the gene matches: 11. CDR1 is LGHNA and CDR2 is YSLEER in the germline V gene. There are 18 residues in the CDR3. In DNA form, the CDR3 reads TGCGCCAGCAGCCAAGATGGAGGGACAGGGGTTCTCGGTTCACCCCTCCACTTT. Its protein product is CASSQDGGTGVLGSPLHF.

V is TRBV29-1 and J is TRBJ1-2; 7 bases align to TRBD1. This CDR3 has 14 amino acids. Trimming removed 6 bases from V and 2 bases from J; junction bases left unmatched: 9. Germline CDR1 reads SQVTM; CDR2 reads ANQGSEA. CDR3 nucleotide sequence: TGCAGCGTCCCACGGGGCAGGGGGAACTATGGCTACACCTTC. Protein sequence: CSVPRGRGNYGYTF.

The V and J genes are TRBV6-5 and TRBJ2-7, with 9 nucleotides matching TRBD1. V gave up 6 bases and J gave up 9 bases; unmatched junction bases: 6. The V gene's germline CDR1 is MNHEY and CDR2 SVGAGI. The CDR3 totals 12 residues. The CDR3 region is CASSPGTGRQYF. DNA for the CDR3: TGTGCCAGCAGCCCCGGGACAGGGCGGCAGTACTTC.

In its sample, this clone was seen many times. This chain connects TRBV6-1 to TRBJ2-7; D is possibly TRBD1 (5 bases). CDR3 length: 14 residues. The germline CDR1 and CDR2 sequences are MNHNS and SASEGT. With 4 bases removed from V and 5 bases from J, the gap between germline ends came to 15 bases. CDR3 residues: CASSVSRALDEQYF. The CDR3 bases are TGTGCCAGCAGTGTGAGCAGGGCGTTGGACGAGCAGTACTTC.

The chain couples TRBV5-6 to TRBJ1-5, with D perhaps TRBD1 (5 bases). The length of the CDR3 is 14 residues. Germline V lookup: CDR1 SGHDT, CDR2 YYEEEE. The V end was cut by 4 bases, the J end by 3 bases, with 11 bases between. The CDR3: CASSLGGNNQPQHF. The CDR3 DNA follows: TGTGCCAGCAGCCTCGGGGGGAACAATCAGCCCCAGCATTTT.

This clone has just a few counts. The CDR3 DNA follows: TGTGCCAGCAGCTTTCAGGGGGCGGGCAATCAGCCCCAGCATTTT. Protein sequence: CASSFQGAGNQPQHF. The genes are TRBV5-5 and TRBJ1-5; 8 nucleotides match TRBD1. The germline V gene has CDR1 SGHKS and CDR2 YYEKEE (reference sequence). The CDR3 runs to 15 residues. The ends lost 2 bases at V and 2 bases at J; junction bases unmatched: 3.

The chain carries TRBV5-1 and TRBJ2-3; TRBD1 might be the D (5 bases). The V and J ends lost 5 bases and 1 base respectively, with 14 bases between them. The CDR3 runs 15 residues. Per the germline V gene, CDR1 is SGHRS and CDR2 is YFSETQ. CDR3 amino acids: CASRAPDTGTDTQYF. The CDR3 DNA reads TGCGCCAGCAGGGCCCCGGACACGGGCACAGATACGCAGTATTTT.

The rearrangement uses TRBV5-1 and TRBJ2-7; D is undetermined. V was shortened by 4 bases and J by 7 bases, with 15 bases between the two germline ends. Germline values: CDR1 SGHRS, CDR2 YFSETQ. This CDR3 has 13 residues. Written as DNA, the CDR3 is TGCGCCAGCAGCGAGACTCTCCGTGGGGAGCAGTACTTC. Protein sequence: CASSETLRGEQYF.

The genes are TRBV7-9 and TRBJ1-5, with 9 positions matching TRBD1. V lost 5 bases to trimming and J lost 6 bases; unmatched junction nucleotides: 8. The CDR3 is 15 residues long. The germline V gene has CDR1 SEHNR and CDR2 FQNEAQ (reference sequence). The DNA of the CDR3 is TGTGCCAGCAGCCCGACAGGGGGTAGTAGTCAGCCCCAGCATTTT. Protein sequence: CASSPTGGSSQPQHF. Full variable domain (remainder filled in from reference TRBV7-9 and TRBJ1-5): DTGVSQNPRHKITKRGQNVTFRCDPISEHNRLYWYRQTLGQGPEFLTYFQNEAQLEKSRLLSDRFSAERPKGSFSTLEIQRTEQGDSAMYLCASSPTGGSSQPQHFGDGTRLSIL.

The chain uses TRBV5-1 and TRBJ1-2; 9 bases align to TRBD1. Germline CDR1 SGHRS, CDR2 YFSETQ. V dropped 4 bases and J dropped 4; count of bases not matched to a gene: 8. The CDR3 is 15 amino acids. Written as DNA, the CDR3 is TGCGCCAGCAGCCTAGGGACAGGGAGGGCCTATGGCTACACCTTC. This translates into CASSLGTGRAYGYTF.

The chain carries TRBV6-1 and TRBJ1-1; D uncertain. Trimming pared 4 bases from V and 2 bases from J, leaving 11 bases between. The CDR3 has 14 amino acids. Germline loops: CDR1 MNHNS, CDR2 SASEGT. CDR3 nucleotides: TGTGCCAGCAGTGGCCGACCGACTAACACTGAAGCTTTCTTT. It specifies CASSGRPTNTEAFF.

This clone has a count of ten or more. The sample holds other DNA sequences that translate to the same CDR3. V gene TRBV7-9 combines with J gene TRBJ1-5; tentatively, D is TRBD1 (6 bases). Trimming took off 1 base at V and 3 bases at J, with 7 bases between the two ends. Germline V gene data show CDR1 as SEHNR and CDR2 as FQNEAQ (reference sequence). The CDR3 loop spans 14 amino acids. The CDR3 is CASSLGQANQPQHF. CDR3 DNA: TGTGCCAGCAGCTTAGGACAGGCCAATCAGCCCCAGCATTTT.

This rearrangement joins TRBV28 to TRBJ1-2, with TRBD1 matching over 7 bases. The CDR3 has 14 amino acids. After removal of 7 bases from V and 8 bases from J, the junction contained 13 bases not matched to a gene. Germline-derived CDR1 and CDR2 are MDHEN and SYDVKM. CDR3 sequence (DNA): TGTGCCAGCACCTCCGCGGACAGGCCGACCGGCTACACCTTC. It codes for CASTSADRPTGYTF.

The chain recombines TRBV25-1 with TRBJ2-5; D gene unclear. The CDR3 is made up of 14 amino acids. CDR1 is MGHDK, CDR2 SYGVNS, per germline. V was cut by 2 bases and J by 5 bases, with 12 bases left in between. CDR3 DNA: TGTGCCAGCAGTGAACTCGCCGAGCGTGAGACCCAGTACTTC. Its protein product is CASSELAERETQYF.

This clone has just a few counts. CDR3 sequence (DNA): TGTGCCAGCAGTTCCGCCGGGACAGGGAAGTCGTACGAGCAGTACTTC. This encodes CASSSAGTGKSYEQYF. V and J are TRBV27 and TRBJ2-7; 9 bases align to TRBD1. V was pared by 4 bases and J by 4 bases, with 11 bases of the junction left unmatched. This CDR3 has 16 residues. Germline-derived CDR1 and CDR2 are MNHEY and SMNVEV (reference sequence).

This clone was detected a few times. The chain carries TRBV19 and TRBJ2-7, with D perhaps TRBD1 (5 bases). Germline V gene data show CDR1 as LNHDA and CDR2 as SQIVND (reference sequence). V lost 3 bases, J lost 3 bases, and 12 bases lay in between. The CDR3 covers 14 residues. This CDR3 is CASSMGQPNYEQYF. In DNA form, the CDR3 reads TGTGCCAGTAGTATGGGGCAGCCTAACTACGAGCAGTACTTC.

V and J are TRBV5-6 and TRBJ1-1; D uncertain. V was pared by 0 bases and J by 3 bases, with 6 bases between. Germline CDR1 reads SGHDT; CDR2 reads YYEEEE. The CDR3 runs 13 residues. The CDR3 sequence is CASSLAVDTEAFF. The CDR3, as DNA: TGTGCCAGCAGCTTGGCCGTCGACACTGAAGCTTTCTTT.

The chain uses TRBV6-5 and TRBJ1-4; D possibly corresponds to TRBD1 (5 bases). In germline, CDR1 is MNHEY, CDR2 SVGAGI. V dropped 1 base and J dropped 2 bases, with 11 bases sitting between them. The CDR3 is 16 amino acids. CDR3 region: CASSYLRGSTNEKLFF. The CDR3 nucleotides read TGTGCCAGCAGTTACTTGCGGGGCTCGACTAATGAAAAACTGTTTTTT.

CDR3 coding DNA: TGTGCCAGCTCCCCCCAGCGGGACTACAATGAGCAGTTCTTC. Protein product: CASSPQRDYNEQFF. The chain is built from TRBV18 and TRBJ2-1; 7 bases are a match to TRBD2. V trimming: 6 bases; J trimming: 3 bases; junction bases outside the gene matches: 5. In germline, CDR1 is KGHSH, CDR2 LQKENI. The CDR3 is 14 residues long.

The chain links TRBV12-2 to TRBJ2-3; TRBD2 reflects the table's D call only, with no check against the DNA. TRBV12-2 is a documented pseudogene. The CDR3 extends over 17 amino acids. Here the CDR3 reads CASRLLSSGRATDTQYF. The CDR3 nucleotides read TGTGCAAGTCGCTTATTGAGTAGCGGGAGGGCGACAGATACGCAGTATTTT.

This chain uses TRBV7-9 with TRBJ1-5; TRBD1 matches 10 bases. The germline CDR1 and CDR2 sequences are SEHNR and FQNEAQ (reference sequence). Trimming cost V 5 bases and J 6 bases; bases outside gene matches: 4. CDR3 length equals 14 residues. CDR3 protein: CASSPGTGVQPQHF. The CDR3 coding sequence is TGTGCCAGCAGCCCCGGGACAGGGGTTCAGCCCCAGCATTTT.

The CDR3 DNA reads TGTGCCAGCAAGGAACCCAGGGGGCGAGAGACCCAGTACTTC. Protein sequence: CASKEPRGRETQYF. The chain employs TRBV2 and TRBJ2-5, with 8 bases lining up with TRBD1. Germline V gives CDR1 SNHLY, CDR2 FYNNEI. The CDR3 is made up of 14 amino acids. With 7 bases clipped from V and 4 bases from J, the junction kept 8 bases outside the gene matches.

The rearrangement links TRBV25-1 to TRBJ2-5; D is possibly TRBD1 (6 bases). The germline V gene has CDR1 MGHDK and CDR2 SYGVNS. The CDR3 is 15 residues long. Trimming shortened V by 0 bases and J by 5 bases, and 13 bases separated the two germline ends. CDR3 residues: CASSEYGRGGETQYF. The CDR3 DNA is TGTGCCAGCAGTGAATATGGCAGGGGCGGCGAGACCCAGTACTTC.